A single sample gave rise to the 25 T cell receptor beta chains below, sequenced in a study of blood T cell repertoires in COVID-19. The table came from immunoSEQ multiplex PCR; TCRdb's copy has only in-frame clones and leaves some out. The sample carries about 330,000 clones, about nine tenths recorded once. What was sequenced was PBMCs or T cells enriched from blood (not recorded which). Receptors originate from a woman aged 18 to 35 who had recovered from COVID-19.

The rearrangement uses TRBV13 and TRBJ1-1; D is perhaps TRBD1 (6 bases). V was pared by 4 bases and J by 3 bases, with 12 bases between. This CDR3 is 14 amino acids long. Germline loops: CDR1 PRHDT, CDR2 FYEKMQ (reference sequence). The CDR3 region is CASSSGGGDTEAFF. CDR3 sequence (DNA): TGTGCCAGCAGCTCCGGGGGGGGCGACACTGAAGCTTTCTTT.

This clone was seen only once. This rearrangement joins TRBV28 to TRBJ2-3; D perhaps matches TRBD2 (5 bases). This CDR3 spans 14 amino acids. Germline CDR1 MDHEN, CDR2 SYDVKM. V lost 5 bases and J 6 bases, leaving 15 bases between the germline ends. The CDR3 spells CASSGLLRSDTQYF. The CDR3 coding sequence is TGTGCCAGCAGTGGACTCTTGAGGTCCGATACGCAGTATTTT.

The V gene is TRBV24-1, the J gene TRBJ2-2, with 7 bases that match TRBD1. Germline V gives CDR1 KGHDR, CDR2 SFDVKD. J was trimmed by 4 bases and V by 4 bases; bases with no gene match: 5. CDR3 length: 15 amino acids. CDR3 coding DNA: TGTGCCACCAGTGACCAGAGGGGGCTCACCGGGGAGCTGTTTTTT. Translation: CATSDQRGLTGELFF.

This chain uses TRBV7-6 with TRBJ2-7, with 10 bases aligning to TRBD1. The germline CDR1 and CDR2 sequences are SGHVS and FNYEAQ. This CDR3 is built from 15 residues. With 4 bases clipped from V and 6 bases from J, the junction kept 9 bases outside the gene matches. CDR3 sequence reads: CASSYTGTGVSEQYF. For the CDR3, the DNA is TGTGCCAGCAGCTACACTGGGACAGGGGTAAGCGAGCAGTACTTC.

CDR3 sequence reads: CASSTGFYEQYF. DNA of the CDR3: TGTGCCAGCAGCACAGGGTTCTACGAGCAGTACTTC. The chain combines TRBV2 with TRBJ2-7; D may be TRBD1 (6 bases). Trimming left V 6 bases short and J 3 bases short, with 9 bases between. CDR1 is SNHLY, CDR2 FYNNEI, per germline. The CDR3 sequence is 12 residues long.

The chain joins TRBV24-1 to TRBJ2-1, with D perhaps TRBD2 (5 bases). The CDR3 has 16 residues. The V gene lost 2 bases and the J gene lost 5 bases, with 15 bases spanning the gap. Per germline, CDR1 KGHDR and CDR2 SFDVKD. Here the CDR3 DNA reads TGTGCCACCAGTGATTCTCGGGGAGCCCCTGACAATGAGCAGTTCTTC. Translating gives CATSDSRGAPDNEQFF.

This clone appeared once. The J gene is TRBJ1-2, the V gene TRBV12-3 or TRBV12-4; TRBD1 is a possible D gene (5 bases). This CDR3 is built from 12 residues. V was pared by 2 bases and J by 4 bases, with 5 bases between. The CDR3 coding sequence is TGTGCCAGCAGTTTACAGGGCTATGGCTACACCTTC. Protein sequence: CASSLQGYGYTF.

This chain uses TRBV5-6 with TRBJ1-1; TRBD1 matches 7 bases. This CDR3 is built from 14 residues. Germline lookup yields CDR1 SGHDT and CDR2 YYEEEE. The ends lost 2 bases at V and 5 bases at J; junction bases unmatched: 6. The CDR3 reads CASSLRGHRTEAFF. The CDR3 DNA sequence: TGTGCCAGCAGCTTAAGGGGGCATCGGACTGAAGCTTTCTTT.

V is TRBV5-4 and J is TRBJ2-1; 9 bases match TRBD2. The CDR3 is made up of 16 amino acids. Germline values: CDR1 SGHNT, CDR2 YYREEE (reference sequence). V lost 5 bases to trimming and J lost 0 bases; unmatched junction nucleotides: 6. CDR3 amino acids: CASRLVSGSSYNEQFF. In DNA form, the CDR3 reads TGTGCCAGCAGACTCGTTAGCGGGAGCTCCTACAATGAGCAGTTCTTC.

The J gene is TRBJ2-1, the V gene TRBV5-1; TRBD1 agrees at 10 bases. CDR1 SGHRS and CDR2 YFSETQ come from the germline V gene. The CDR3 runs to 16 residues. V trimming: 6 bases; J trimming: 5 bases; junction bases outside the gene matches: 11. Written as DNA, the CDR3 is TGCGCCAGCACCCCCCCCGGGACAGGGGACGACAATGAGCAGTTCTTC. This codes for CASTPPGTGDDNEQFF.

This chain links TRBV2 with TRBJ1-2, with D possibly TRBD1 on 5 matching bases. Per the germline V gene, CDR1 is SNHLY and CDR2 is FYNNEI. This CDR3 is 13 amino acids long. V was trimmed by 7 bases and J by 4 bases, leaving 13 bases between them. The CDR3 reads CASTPQTGYGYTF. CDR3 nucleotides: TGTGCCAGCACGCCACAAACAGGCTATGGCTACACCTTC.

The chain employs TRBV10-3 and TRBJ2-6; possible D gene TRBD1, 5 bases. The CDR3 consists of 12 residues. In germline, CDR1 is ENHRY, CDR2 SYGVKD. V was cut by 10 bases and J by 4 bases, with 8 bases left in between. CDR3 sequence (DNA): TGTGCCACCCAGGGAGGGGCCAACGTCCTGACTTTC. It specifies CATQGGANVLTF.

The chain joins TRBV19 to TRBJ2-7; 10 bases are shared with TRBD1. The CDR3 contains 14 residues. The ends lost 6 bases at V and 7 bases at J; junction bases unmatched: 9. Germline values: CDR1 LNHDA, CDR2 SQIVND (reference sequence). The CDR3 nucleotides read TGTGCCAGTAGATCCGGGACAGGGGCAGGGGAGCAGTACTTC. The encoded protein is CASRSGTGAGEQYF.

V and J are TRBV19 and TRBJ2-7; D is ambiguous. Between the trimmed V and J ends, which lost 4 bases and 4 bases, there was a span of 5 bases. CDR3 length: 11 amino acids. Germline CDR1 LNHDA, CDR2 SQIVND (reference sequence). CDR3 sequence reads: CASSNIYEQYF. CDR3 sequence (DNA): TGTGCCAGTAGTAACATTTACGAGCAGTACTTC.

The genes are TRBV23-1 and TRBJ2-7, with TRBD1 identical over 10 bases. TRBV23-1 is given ORF status, its function remaining uncertain. The CDR3 is made up of 17 amino acids. V dropped 3 bases and J dropped 3; count of bases not matched to a gene: 11. The CDR3 DNA reads as TGCGCCAGCAGTCAGCCCCCCGAAGGGACAGGGGACTACGAGCAGTACTTC. As protein: CASSQPPEGTGDYEQYF.

The chain has TRBV30 and TRBJ2-6; D remains ambiguous. The CDR3 length is 15 residues. Germline CDR1 reads GTSNPN; CDR2 reads SVGIG (reference sequence). Trimming removed 5 bases from V and 0 bases from J, with 11 bases in between. The CDR3 DNA reads as TGTGCCTGGTGCTTAGAGCCCTCTGGGGCCAACGTCCTGACTTTC. It specifies CAWCLEPSGANVLTF. Filled out from reference TRBV30 and TRBJ2-6, the complete variable domain reads SQTIHQWPATLVQPVGSPLSLECTVEGTSNPNLYWYRQAAGRGLQLLFYSVGIGQISSEVPQNLSASRPQDRQFILSSKKLLLSDSGFYLCAWCLEPSGANVLTFGAGSRLTVL.

The V call is TRBV19, the J call TRBJ2-3, with TRBD2 as a possible D gene (6 bases). CDR3 length: 14 amino acids. The germline gives CDR1 LNHDA, CDR2 SQIVND (reference sequence). V lost 1 base to trimming and J lost 3 bases, with 8 bases between them. The CDR3 is CASSIGRGTDTQYF. The CDR3 DNA follows: TGTGCCAGTAGTATAGGCCGGGGGACAGATACGCAGTATTTT.

To note about this clone: One junction end does not reproduce the germline sequence, and a read error may be involved. The gene calls are TRBV7-7 and TRBJ2-1, with 11 positions matching TRBD1. Germline V lookup: CDR1 SSHAT, CDR2 FNYEAQ (reference sequence). The CDR3 has 15 residues. The CDR3, as DNA: TGTGCTAGCAGCCCCTCGGACAGGGGGCGCGATGAGCAGTTCTTC. Its protein is CASSPSDRGRDEQFF.

The chain has TRBV5-6 and TRBJ1-2, with TRBD1 as a possible D gene (6 bases). The CDR3 has 15 residues. Germline CDR1 and CDR2: SGHDT and YYEEEE. V gave up 2 bases and J gave up 3 bases, with 14 bases separating them. In DNA form, the CDR3 reads TGTGCCAGCAGCTTCGCCCAGGGGCTCTACTATGGCTACACCTTC. Protein product: CASSFAQGLYYGYTF.

The CDR3 DNA reads TGTGCCAGTAGGCCTCAGGGGGTCTTCTATGGCTACACCTTC. Protein: CASRPQGVFYGYTF. The chain joins TRBV19 to TRBJ1-2, with 7 bases aligning to TRBD1. The CDR3 spans 14 residues. J was trimmed by 4 bases and V by 6 bases; bases with no gene match: 8. Germline CDR1 LNHDA, CDR2 SQIVND (reference sequence).

V is TRBV6-1 and J is TRBJ1-3; D gene ambiguous. The CDR3 loop spans 15 amino acids. Deletions cut 1 base from V and 1 base from J, with 8 bases between. Germline lookup yields CDR1 MNHNS and CDR2 SASEGT. The chain's CDR3 is CASSEVLRSGNTIYF. Here the CDR3 DNA reads TGTGCCAGCAGTGAAGTCCTGCGGTCTGGAAACACCATATATTTT.

The chain joins TRBV28 to TRBJ1-2; 8 bases align to TRBD1. This CDR3 spans 14 amino acids. From germline, CDR1 is MDHEN and CDR2 SYDVKM. J was trimmed by 4 bases and V by 5 bases; bases with no gene match: 6. DNA of the CDR3: TGTGCCAGCAGTCTGGGGGACAGGATCTATGGCTACACCTTC. Its translation is CASSLGDRIYGYTF.

The CDR3 bases are TGCAGCGCCGGACTAGCGGGAGCTCCCTACAATGAGCAGTTCTTC. Protein: CSAGLAGAPYNEQFF. The genes are TRBV29-1 and TRBJ2-1, with TRBD2 matching 13 bases. The junction had 5 bases not matched to a gene; V was cut back by 7 bases and J by 2 bases. Germline CDR1 is SQVTM and CDR2 is ANQGSEA. The length of the CDR3 is 15 residues.

This chain uses TRBV9 with TRBJ1-4, with 7 bases that match TRBD1. Germline trimming cut 3 bases from V and 4 bases from J; bases unmatched to any gene: 6. CDR1 is SGDLS, CDR2 YYNGEE, per germline. This CDR3 has 15 amino acids. CDR3 sequence (DNA): TGTGCCAGCAGCGGACGACAGGGAATTAATGAAAAACTGTTTTTT. Translated, it gives CASSGRQGINEKLFF.

Note on this clone: Germline is not matched at one junction end, which may reflect a read error. The chain recombines TRBV4-1 with TRBJ2-1; 8 bases fit TRBD2. Germline CDR1 reads MGHRA; CDR2 reads YSYEKL. The CDR3 consists of 14 residues. This CDR3 reads CASRQGLARNEQFF. CDR3 nucleotide sequence: TGCGCCAGCAGACAAGGACTAGCTAGGAATGAGCAGTTCTTC.